The source of this T cell receptor beta chain is a study of T cells in Graves' hyperthyroidism and ophthalmopathy. Template material for amplifying TCR beta CDR3 regions consisted of RNA transcripts. When the TCR CDR3 underwent first-round RT-PCR, the HTBI primer set was used. TCRdb passed the multiplex PCR reads through MiXCR, listing each CDR3 protein once. The data hold about 520,000 distinct CDR3 sequences, with roughly a quarter observed a single time. Patients showing uncontrolled infection, other autoimmune disease, pregnancy or lactation were ineligible. The CDR3 spans 13 residues. V dropped 3 bases and J dropped 10; count of bases not matched to a gene: 5. Germline lookup yields CDR1 KGHSH and CDR2 LQKENI.

The sample comprised blood. The receptor was isolated from a woman aged 30 to 39 with Graves' ophthalmopathy. The chain combines TRBV18 with TRBJ1-3, with 8 bases lining up with TRBD1. The CDR3: CASSPERTGTIYF. The CDR3 coding sequence is TGTGCCAGCTCACCCGAACGGACAGGGACCATATATTTT.